The sequence of this TCR beta chain was determined in a study of T cells in Graves' hyperthyroidism and ophthalmopathy. Study-wide findings and caveats: Ophthalmopathy and stable hyperthyroidism were separated by a 13 V-J model. Ophthalmopathy got predicted by the model a median around 6.6 months before its onset.

The CDR3 has 15 residues. Deletions cut 1 base from V and 4 bases from J, with 13 bases between. CDR1 is MGHRA, CDR2 YSYEKL, per germline. Regions amplified from RNA transcripts were the TCR beta CDR3 regions. HTBI primers were employed in a first-round RT-PCR of the TCR CDR3. TCRdb fed the multiplex PCR reads into MiXCR, producing one record per CDR3 protein. The table has about 700,000 distinct CDR3 sequences, approximately 15% seen once. Note on this clonotype: The antigen remains unidentified.

Patients aged 18 to 65 had newly diagnosed hyperthyroidism lasting under 2 months. On the basis of clinical symptoms, serum thyroxine and TRAb, thyroid ultrasound and orbital computed tomography, diagnoses were made. Sequencing used blood. The receptor's source is a young woman with Graves' hyperthyroidism. The chain joins TRBV4-1 to TRBJ1-2; D may be TRBD1 (6 bases). CDR3: CASSQGGGKGYGYTF. The CDR3 nucleotides read TGCGCCAGCAGCCAAGGAGGGGGGAAGGGCTATGGCTACACCTTC.